These 11 T cell receptor beta chains were sequenced from one sample in a study of regulatory T cells in long-lasting Graves disease. Noted time point: persistent/refractory GD, antithyroid drugs over 5 years with positive TRAb. The authors made the TCR library using RNA they extracted from PBMCs. Relying on iRepertoire HTBI primers and Arm-PCR of CDR3 regions, the team built TCR beta libraries. Using its own MiXCR run on the multiplex PCR reads, TCRdb lists one record per CDR3 protein. The profile shows around 450,000 distinct CDR3 sequences, roughly a fifth of them singletons. The sample was peripheral blood mononuclear cells (PBMCs), taken when the disease was refractory, from a patient treated with antithyroid drugs. These receptors all come from a female donor with Graves disease.

This clonotype was picked up many times. The rearrangement uses TRBV27 and TRBJ2-7, with D tentatively TRBD1 (5 bases). Trimming stripped 2 bases from V and 2 bases from J, with 13 bases between. The germline gives CDR1 MNHEY, CDR2 SMNVEV (reference sequence). This CDR3 has 15 residues. The CDR3 bases are TGTGCCAGCAGTTTAGAAGGGGCTGCACCCTACGAGCAGTACTTC. This gives the protein CASSLEGAAPYEQYF.

This clonotype showed up many times. The V gene is TRBV28, the J gene TRBJ2-7; unclear D gene. V lost 4 bases, J lost 3 bases, and 22 bases lay in between. This CDR3 contains 17 residues. Per the germline V gene, CDR1 is MDHEN and CDR2 is SYDVKM. Here the CDR3 DNA reads TGTGCCAGCAGTTCTCCCCCCCCCACGCAAATCGGCTACGAGCAGTACTTC. It translates to CASSSPPPTQIGYEQYF.

This clonotype was observed at least ten times. The V call is TRBV6-5, the J call TRBJ1-4, with D perhaps matching TRBD1 (5 bases). V gave up 4 bases and J gave up 5 bases, with 11 bases separating them. The germline V gene encodes CDR1 MNHEY and CDR2 SVGAGI. This CDR3 is built from 14 residues. The DNA for the CDR3 is TGTGCCAGCAGTTTCGACAGAAAGAATGAAAAACTGTTTTTT. This encodes CASSFDRKNEKLFF.

This clonotype was counted a few times. The genes are TRBV9 and TRBJ2-2, with a possible D match to TRBD1 (6 bases). This CDR3 contains 17 residues. Trimming stripped 0 bases from V and 2 bases from J, with 14 bases between. Germline CDR1 is SGDLS and CDR2 is YYNGEE. The chain's CDR3 is CASSVARTAPNTGELFF. In DNA, the CDR3 is TGTGCCAGCAGCGTAGCTCGGACAGCACCAAACACCGGGGAGCTGTTTTTT.

The chain carries TRBV7-9 and TRBJ2-7, with 11 bases identical to TRBD2. The CDR3 extends over 15 amino acids. Trimming removed 4 bases from V and 3 bases from J; junction bases left unmatched: 5. The germline V gene encodes CDR1 SEHNR and CDR2 FQNEAQ (reference sequence). CDR3 coding DNA: TGTGCCAGCAGCTCACTAGCGGGAGCATTCTACGAGCAGTACTTC. Its translation is CASSSLAGAFYEQYF.

The chain employs TRBV19 and TRBJ1-5; tentatively, D is TRBD1 (5 bases). In germline, CDR1 is LNHDA, CDR2 SQIVND (reference sequence). V lost 7 bases and J lost 4, with 17 bases in between. The CDR3 is made up of 15 amino acids. The CDR3 region has the DNA TGTGCCAGTACCGCGTGGGGGGTAGGGAATCAGCCCCAGCATTTT. It translates to CASTAWGVGNQPQHF. Full variable domain (rest looked up from reference TRBV19 and TRBJ1-5): DGGITQSPKYLFRKEGQNVTLSCEQNLNHDAMYWYRQDPGQGLRLIYYSQIVNDFQKGDIAEGYSVSREKKESFPLTVTSAQKNPTAFYLCASTAWGVGNQPQHFGDGTRLSIL.

This clonotype showed up just a few times. The rearrangement uses TRBV10-3 and TRBJ1-3; no definite D call. Trimming left V 0 bases short and J 4 bases short, with 19 bases between. This CDR3 spans 18 amino acids. Germline CDR1 and CDR2: ENHRY and SYGVKD. The CDR3: CAISESQIILLSGNTIYF. In nucleotides, the CDR3 is TGTGCCATCAGTGAGTCCCAAATCATCCTCCTCTCCGGAAACACCATATATTTT.

This clonotype has a count of ten or more. The V and J genes are TRBV7-8 and TRBJ1-1; no clear D. The CDR3 is made up of 15 amino acids. The V and J ends lost 4 bases and 0 bases respectively, with 12 bases between them. Germline V gene sequence: CDR1 SGHVS, CDR2 FQNEAQ. CDR3 sequence reads: CASSSRTVLNTEAFF. CDR3 bases: TGTGCCAGCAGCTCTCGGACGGTCTTGAACACTGAAGCTTTCTTT.

J is TRBJ1-1 and V is TRBV10-3, with 9 bases fitting TRBD1. The CDR3 runs to 13 residues. V was pared by 6 bases and J by 5 bases, with 4 bases of the junction left unmatched. Germline CDR1 is ENHRY and CDR2 is SYGVKD. The CDR3 spells CAIRQGAYTEAFF. As DNA, the CDR3 is TGTGCCATCAGACAGGGGGCGTATACTGAAGCTTTCTTT.

This clonotype was counted many times. The CDR3 loop reads CSAKQRVFQETQYF. In nucleotides, the CDR3 is TGCAGTGCTAAGCAGAGGGTTTTTCAAGAGACCCAGTACTTC. The genes are TRBV20-1 and TRBJ2-5; TRBD2 might be the D (5 bases). V was clipped by 4 bases and J by 2 bases, with 14 bases between them. The CDR3 loop spans 14 amino acids. CDR1 and CDR2 (germline): DFQATT, SNEGSKA (reference sequence).

The chain employs TRBV7-2 and TRBJ1-3; 10 bases map to TRBD1. J gave up 0 bases and V 3 bases, and 2 bases lay outside the gene matches. This CDR3 has 16 residues. The germline gives CDR1 SGHTA, CDR2 FQGNSA. CDR3 sequence (DNA): TGTGCCAGCAGCTTCTGGACAGGGGGCTCTGGAAACACCATATATTTT. It codes for CASSFWTGGSGNTIYF.